This T cell receptor (beta chain) appears in the sequencing data of a study of regulatory T cells in long-lasting Graves disease. Investigators prepared the TCR beta libraries by applying iRepertoire HTBI primers and Arm-PCR of CDR3 regions. MiXCR, applied by TCRdb to the multiplex PCR reads, yields one record per CDR3 protein. The table shows about 620,000 distinct CDR3 sequences, with about 16% occurring only once. Time point of the sample: newly diagnosed GD, antithyroid drugs for less than 3 months. PBMC-extracted RNA yielded the TCR library. These sequences were also reported in another study, on T cells in Graves' hyperthyroidism and ophthalmopathy. Per that paper: Blood also carried most thyroid clonotypes expanded above 0.001.

Sample: peripheral blood mononuclear cells (PBMCs), taken at new diagnosis, from a patient treated with antithyroid drugs. The receptor's source is a woman in her twenties or thirties with Graves disease.

CDR3 in DNA: TGCAGTGCCGGCATCAGACTAGCGACCTCCTACGAGCAGTACTTC. Its protein is CSAGIRLATSYEQYF. The V call is TRBV20-1, the J call TRBJ2-7; TRBD2 agrees at 8 bases. With 6 bases clipped from V and 0 bases from J, the junction kept 10 bases outside the gene matches. Germline-derived CDR1 and CDR2 are DFQATT and SNEGSKA (reference sequence). The length of the CDR3 is 15 residues.